This T cell receptor (beta chain) was recorded in a study of blood T cell repertoires in COVID-19. V shed 2 bases and J shed 0 bases, with 13 bases lying between them. The CDR3 is 16 residues long. Germline V CDR1 and CDR2: KGHSH, LQKENI. Produced via immunoSEQ multiplex PCR; TCRdb's table is partial and in-frame only. The sample has just over 650,000 clones; around 90% are singletons. The sample comprised peripheral blood. This receptor was identified in a woman aged 18 to 35 with acute or convalescent COVID-19. The rearrangement joins TRBV18 to TRBJ1-1; D perhaps matches TRBD1 (6 bases). This CDR3 reads CASSPISDSVNTEAFF. The CDR3 DNA reads TGTGCCAGCTCACCAATCTCGGACAGCGTGAACACTGAAGCTTTCTTT.